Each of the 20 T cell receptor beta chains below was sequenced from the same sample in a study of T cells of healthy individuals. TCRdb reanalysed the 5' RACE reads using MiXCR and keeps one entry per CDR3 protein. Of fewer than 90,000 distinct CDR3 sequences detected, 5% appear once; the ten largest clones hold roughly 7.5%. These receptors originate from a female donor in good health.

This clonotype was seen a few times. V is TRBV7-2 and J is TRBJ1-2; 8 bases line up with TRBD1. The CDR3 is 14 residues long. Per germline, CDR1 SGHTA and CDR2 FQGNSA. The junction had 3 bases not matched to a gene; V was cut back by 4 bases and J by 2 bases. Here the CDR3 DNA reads TGTGCCAGCAGCTCCAGGACAGGGAACTATGGCTACACCTTC. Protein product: CASSSRTGNYGYTF.

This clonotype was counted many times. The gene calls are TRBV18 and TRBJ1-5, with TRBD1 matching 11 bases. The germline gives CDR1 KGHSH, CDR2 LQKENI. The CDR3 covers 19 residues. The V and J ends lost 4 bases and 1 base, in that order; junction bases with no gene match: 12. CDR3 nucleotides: TGTGCCAGCTCACTGTACTCCGGTAGGACAGGGGGCAGCAATCAGCCCCAGCATTTT. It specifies CASSLYSGRTGGSNQPQHF.

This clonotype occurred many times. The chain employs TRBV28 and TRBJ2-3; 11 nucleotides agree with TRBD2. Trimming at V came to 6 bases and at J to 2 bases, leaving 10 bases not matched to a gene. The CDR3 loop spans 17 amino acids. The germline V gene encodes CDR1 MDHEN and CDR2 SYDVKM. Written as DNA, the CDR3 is TGTGCCAGCAGACTGAAGCTAGCGGGAGGATTCACAGATACGCAGTATTTT. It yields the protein CASRLKLAGGFTDTQYF.

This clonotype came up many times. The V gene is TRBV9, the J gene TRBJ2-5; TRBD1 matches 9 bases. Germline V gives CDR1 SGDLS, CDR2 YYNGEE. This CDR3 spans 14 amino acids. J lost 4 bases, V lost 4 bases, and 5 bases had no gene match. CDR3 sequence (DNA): TGTGCCAGCAGCTCACAGGGGGCTGGAGAGACCCAGTACTTC. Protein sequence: CASSSQGAGETQYF.

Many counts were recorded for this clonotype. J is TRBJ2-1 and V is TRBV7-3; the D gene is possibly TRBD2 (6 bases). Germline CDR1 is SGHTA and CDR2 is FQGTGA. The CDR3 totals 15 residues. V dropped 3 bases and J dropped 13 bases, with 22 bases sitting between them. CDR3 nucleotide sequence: TGTGCCAGCAGCTTGTTTGCCGGGACTGGCCCCCACCAGTTCTTC. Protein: CASSLFAGTGPHQFF.

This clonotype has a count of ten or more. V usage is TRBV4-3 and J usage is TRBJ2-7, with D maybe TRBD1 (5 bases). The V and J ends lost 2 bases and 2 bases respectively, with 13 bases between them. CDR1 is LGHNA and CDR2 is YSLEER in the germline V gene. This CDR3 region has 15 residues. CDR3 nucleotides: TGCGCCAGCAGCCAATCCGGCCTGGGGCCCTACGAGCAGTACTTC. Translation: CASSQSGLGPYEQYF.

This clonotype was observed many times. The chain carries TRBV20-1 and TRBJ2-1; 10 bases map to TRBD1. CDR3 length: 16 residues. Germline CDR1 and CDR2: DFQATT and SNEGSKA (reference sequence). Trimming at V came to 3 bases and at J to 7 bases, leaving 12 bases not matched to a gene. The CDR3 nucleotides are TGCAGTGCTAGCCCCCATGACAGGGGGCTCGGAAATGAGCAGTTCTTC. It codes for CSASPHDRGLGNEQFF.

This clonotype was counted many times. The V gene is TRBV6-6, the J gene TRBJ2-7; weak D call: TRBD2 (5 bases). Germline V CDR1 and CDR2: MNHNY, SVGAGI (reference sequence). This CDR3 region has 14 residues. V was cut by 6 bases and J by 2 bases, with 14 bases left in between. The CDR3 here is CASSGPDGAYEQYF. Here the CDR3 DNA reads TGTGCCAGCAGCGGACCTGACGGGGCCTACGAGCAGTACTTC.

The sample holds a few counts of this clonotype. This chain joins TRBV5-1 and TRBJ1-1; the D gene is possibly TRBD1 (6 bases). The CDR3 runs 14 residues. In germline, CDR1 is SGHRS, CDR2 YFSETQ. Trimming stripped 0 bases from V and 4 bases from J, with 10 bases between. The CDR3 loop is CASSLVGAGTEAFF. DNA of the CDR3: TGCGCCAGCAGCTTGGTGGGGGCCGGCACTGAAGCTTTCTTT.

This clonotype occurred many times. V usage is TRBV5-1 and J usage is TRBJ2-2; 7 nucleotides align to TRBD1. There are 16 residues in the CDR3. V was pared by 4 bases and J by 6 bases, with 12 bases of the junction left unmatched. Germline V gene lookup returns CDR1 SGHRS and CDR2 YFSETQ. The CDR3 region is CASSNDGTVNSGELFF. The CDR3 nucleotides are TGCGCCAGCAGCAACGACGGGACAGTGAATTCCGGGGAGCTGTTTTTT.

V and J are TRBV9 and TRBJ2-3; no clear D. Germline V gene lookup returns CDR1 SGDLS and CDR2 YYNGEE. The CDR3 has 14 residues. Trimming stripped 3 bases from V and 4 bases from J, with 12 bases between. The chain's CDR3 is CASSGSLSADTQYF. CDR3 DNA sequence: TGTGCCAGCAGCGGCTCCCTTTCGGCAGATACGCAGTATTTT.

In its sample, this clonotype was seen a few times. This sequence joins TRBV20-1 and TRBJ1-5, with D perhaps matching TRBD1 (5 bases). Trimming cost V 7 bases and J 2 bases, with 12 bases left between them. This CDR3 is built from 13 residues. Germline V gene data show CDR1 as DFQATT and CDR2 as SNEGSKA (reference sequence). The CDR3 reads CSGRGYGNQPQHF. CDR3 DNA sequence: TGCAGTGGTCGGGGGTACGGCAATCAGCCCCAGCATTTT.

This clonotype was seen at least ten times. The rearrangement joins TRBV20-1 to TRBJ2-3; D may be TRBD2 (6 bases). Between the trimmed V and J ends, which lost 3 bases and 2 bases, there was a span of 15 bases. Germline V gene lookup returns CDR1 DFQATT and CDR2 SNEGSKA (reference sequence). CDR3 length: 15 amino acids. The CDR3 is CSASRNWGVTDTQYF. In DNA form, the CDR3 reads TGCAGTGCTAGCCGTAACTGGGGGGTCACAGATACGCAGTATTTT.

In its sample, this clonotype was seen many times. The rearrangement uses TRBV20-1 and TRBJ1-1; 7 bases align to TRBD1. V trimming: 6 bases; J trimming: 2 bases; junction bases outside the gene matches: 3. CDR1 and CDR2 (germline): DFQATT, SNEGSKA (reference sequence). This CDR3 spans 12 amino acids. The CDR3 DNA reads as TGCAGTGCCGGGACAGTAAACACTGAAGCTTTCTTT. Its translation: CSAGTVNTEAFF.

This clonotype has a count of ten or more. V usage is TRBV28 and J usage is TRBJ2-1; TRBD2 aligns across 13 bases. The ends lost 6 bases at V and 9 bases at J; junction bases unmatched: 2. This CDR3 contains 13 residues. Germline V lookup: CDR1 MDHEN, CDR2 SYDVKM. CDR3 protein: CASRLAGGGEQFF. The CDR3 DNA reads TGTGCCAGCAGACTAGCGGGAGGGGGTGAGCAGTTCTTC.

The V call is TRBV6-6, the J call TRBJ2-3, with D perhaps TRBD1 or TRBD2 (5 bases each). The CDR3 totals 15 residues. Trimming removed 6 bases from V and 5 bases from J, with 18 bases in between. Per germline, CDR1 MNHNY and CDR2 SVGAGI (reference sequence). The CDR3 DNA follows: TGTGCCAGCAGCCAGACAGCGGACCTGGGAGATACGCAGTATTTT. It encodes CASSQTADLGDTQYF.

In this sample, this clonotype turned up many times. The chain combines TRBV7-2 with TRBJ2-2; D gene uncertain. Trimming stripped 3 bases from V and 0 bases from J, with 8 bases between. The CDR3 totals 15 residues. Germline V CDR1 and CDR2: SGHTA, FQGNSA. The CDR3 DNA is TGTGCCAGCAGCTTTGGACCGACGAACACCGGGGAGCTGTTTTTT. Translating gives CASSFGPTNTGELFF.

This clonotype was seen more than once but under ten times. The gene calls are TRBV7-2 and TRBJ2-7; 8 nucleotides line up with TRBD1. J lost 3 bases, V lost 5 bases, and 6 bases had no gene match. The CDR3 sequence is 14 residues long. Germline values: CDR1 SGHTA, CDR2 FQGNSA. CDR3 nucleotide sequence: TGTGCCAGCAGCCGGACAGGGATCGGCTACGAGCAGTACTTC. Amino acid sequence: CASSRTGIGYEQYF.

CDR3 nucleotide sequence: TGCGCCAGCAGCTTGGGCGACACCAAGGACGAGCAGTACTTC. Translation gives CASSLGDTKDEQYF. The chain joins TRBV5-1 to TRBJ2-7; D gene uncertain. From germline, CDR1 is SGHRS and CDR2 YFSETQ. The CDR3 sequence is 14 residues long. V lost 0 bases and J 5 bases, leaving 12 bases between the germline ends.

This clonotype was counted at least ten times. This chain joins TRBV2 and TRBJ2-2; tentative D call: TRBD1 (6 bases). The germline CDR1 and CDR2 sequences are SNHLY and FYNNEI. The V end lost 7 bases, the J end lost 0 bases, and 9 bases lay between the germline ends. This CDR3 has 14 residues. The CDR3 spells CASNKGANTGELFF. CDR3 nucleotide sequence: TGTGCCAGCAACAAGGGGGCGAACACCGGGGAGCTGTTTTTT.